This T cell receptor beta chain was found in a study of blood T cell repertoires in COVID-19 (dated by TCRdb to the early 2020s). For the study in its entirety: The collaborator samples originated in the United States, Italy and Spain and spanned the acute and convalescent phases of COVID-19. Subjects who had been exposed to COVID-19, were actively infected with it, or had recovered from it provided the deeply sampled blood TCRbeta repertoires that made up the dataset. The samples were drawn from the first 160 participants of the ongoing ImmuneRACE study and from 1,200 or so subjects provided by 6 global collaborators. HLA class I and class II types, where available, came from metadata supplied by the sample provider rather than from assay-based typing. The repertoires were released in a freely available public database intended as a resource for research on the immune response to SARS-CoV-2. The material from the prospective study consisted of cDNA or gDNA derived from T cells, B-cell-depleted T cells, or PBMCs. The sample metadata nearly always contained a de-identified subject ID, COVID-19 status, age in years and sex. Study-wide findings and limitations: The amount of clinical and demographic metadata varied by source and participant and was provided uncurated.

As to this clone: Its antigen specificity is not known. Base qualities were left out, and no much larger clone turns up one base away.

TCRbeta CDR3 regions were amplified from genomic DNA by means of the immunoSEQ Assay, a bias-controlled multiplex PCR. The study's processing was this. The number of nucleated cells in each sample was estimated from the amplification of reference gene primers within the assay. To quantify the absolute abundance of each unique TCRbeta CDR3 rearrangement, sequence reads were collapsed and filtered. Productive Simpson clonality was computed per sample as the square root of Simpson's diversity index over productive rearrangements. The source is immuneACCESS, and TCRdb retained only in-frame sequences with V and J called. Part of the clones is not carried over; for the studies checked, unresolved V genes explain less than half of this, and the remainder is unexplained. Clone size and the V and J calls come from that table; the DNA yielded D and trimming. For this sample the table gives 300,000 to 350,000 clones, of which 80% to 90% were detected only once. Roughly 2.3% of the sample is in the top ten clones.

Deletion took 6 bases off V and 4 bases off J, with a span of 11 bases between the germline ends. Taken from cysteine to phenylalanine, the CDR3 has 13 residues. Left in the record is the CDR3 DNA by itself, 39 bases read in frame from the first base. Participants in the prospective study were enrolled through a virtual design, were aged roughly 18 to 90 years, and lived in approximately 25 United States geographic areas. To assign participants to cohorts, the prospective study relied on clinical history that participants themselves reported in a screening survey and a study questionnaire. For ImmuneRACE Cohort 3, a participant was defined as recovered based on two consecutive negative NP/OP PCR tests, clearance by a healthcare professional, or resolution of symptoms. In the prospective study, mobile phlebotomists collected whole blood, serum and a nasopharyngeal or oropharyngeal swab from each participant. Over a roughly 2-month period, participants in the prospective study had the option of providing additional blood draws and questionnaires. Prospective study blood samples were shipped either frozen or at room temperature before DNA extraction.

The receptor chain draws on TRBV12-3 or TRBV12-4 and TRBJ2-3; TRBD1 is perhaps the D gene, given 5 matching bases. The clonotype originates from a man younger than 40 who had recovered from COVID-19. The specimen was PBMCs or T cells enriched from blood (not recorded which). The DNA sequence is TGTGCCAGCAGATATCAGGGTTCAGATACGCAGTATTTT. It translates to CASRYQGSDTQYF.